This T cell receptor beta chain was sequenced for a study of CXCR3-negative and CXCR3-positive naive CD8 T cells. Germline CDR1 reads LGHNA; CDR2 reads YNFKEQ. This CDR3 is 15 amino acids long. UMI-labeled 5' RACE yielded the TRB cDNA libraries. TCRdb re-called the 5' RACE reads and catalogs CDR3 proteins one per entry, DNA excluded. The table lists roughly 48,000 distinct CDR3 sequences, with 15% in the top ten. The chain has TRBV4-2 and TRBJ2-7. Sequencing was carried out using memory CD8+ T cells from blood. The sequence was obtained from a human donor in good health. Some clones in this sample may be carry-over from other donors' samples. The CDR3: CASSQIADSSYEQYF.